These 9 T cell receptor beta chains came from one sample sequenced in a study of T cells after yellow fever vaccination. TCRdb reprocessed the 5' RACE reads with MiXCR, giving one entry per CDR3 protein. The data show hundreds of thousands of distinct CDR3 sequences, more than 9% seen once. This specimen consisted of PBMCs, obtained on the day of the yellow fever booster vaccination. The source of these receptors is a man aged 30 to 45 who received the YFV17D yellow fever vaccine.

The chain links TRBV2 to TRBJ2-1, with TRBD2 matching 8 bases. V was clipped by 6 bases and J by 0 bases; unmatched bases: 7. CDR3 size: 16 residues. Germline V gene sequence: CDR1 SNHLY, CDR2 FYNNEI. CDR3 nucleotides: TGTGCCAGCAGAGCCGGGGGGGGGAGCTCCTACAATGAGCAGTTCTTC. This translates into CASRAGGGSSYNEQFF.

This clonotype was seen a handful of times. This chain links TRBV20-1 with TRBJ1-1; weak D call: TRBD1 (6 bases). V was shortened by 6 bases and J by 5 bases, with 16 bases between the two germline ends. This CDR3 spans 13 amino acids. CDR1 and CDR2 (germline): DFQATT, SNEGSKA (reference sequence). This CDR3 is CSAGGGRRTEAFF. CDR3 DNA sequence: TGCAGTGCCGGAGGGGGGCGACGAACTGAAGCTTTCTTT.

The sample holds a few counts of this clonotype. The chain recombines TRBV28 with TRBJ1-5; D not certain. The germline V gene encodes CDR1 MDHEN and CDR2 SYDVKM. V was trimmed by 4 bases and J by 7 bases, leaving 11 bases between them. This CDR3 is built from 13 residues. CDR3 sequence: CASSSFVPQPQHF. As DNA, the CDR3 is TGTGCCAGCAGTTCCTTCGTCCCCCAGCCCCAGCATTTT.

This clonotype was seen ten or more times. V usage is TRBV20-1 and J usage is TRBJ1-5; D is perhaps TRBD1 (5 bases). The germline V gene encodes CDR1 DFQATT and CDR2 SNEGSKA (reference sequence). This CDR3 has 13 residues. The V and J ends lost 6 bases and 6 bases respectively, with 15 bases between them. The CDR3 loop reads CSAAAGVGQPQHF. In DNA, the CDR3 is TGCAGTGCCGCGGCGGGGGTCGGTCAGCCCCAGCATTTT.

This chain uses TRBV7-2 with TRBJ1-5; D is possibly TRBD1 (6 bases). Germline V gene lookup returns CDR1 SGHTA and CDR2 FQGNSA. The CDR3 is 15 amino acids. V gave up 5 bases and J gave up 0 bases, with 11 bases separating them. The CDR3 here is CASSAEGGSNQPQHF. Written as DNA, the CDR3 is TGTGCCAGCAGCGCAGAGGGGGGTAGCAATCAGCCCCAGCATTTT.

This clonotype was counted between two and nine times. CDR3 amino acids: CASSYQDGGNTIYF. The CDR3 DNA reads as TGTGCCAGCAGTTACCAGGACGGAGGAAACACCATATATTTT. The chain joins TRBV6-5 to TRBJ1-3; no definite D call. This CDR3 is built from 14 residues. Germline CDR1 and CDR2: MNHEY and SVGAGI. With 2 bases removed from V and 4 bases from J, the gap between germline ends came to 9 bases.

The table lists this clonotype with a few counts. The chain couples TRBV21-1 to TRBJ2-1. TRBV21-1 counts as a pseudogene. This CDR3 has 11 residues. This chain's CDR3 is CASSKNRGQFF. The CDR3 DNA reads as TGTGCCAGCAGCAAAAATCGAGGGCAGTTCTTC.

The rearrangement uses TRBV20-1 and TRBJ2-1; D is undetermined. CDR3 length: 16 amino acids. V lost 0 bases and J 0 bases, leaving 12 bases between the germline ends. Germline V CDR1 and CDR2: DFQATT, SNEGSKA (reference sequence). The CDR3 DNA is TGCAGTGCTAGAGATGATGCGAGGAGCTCCTACAATGAGCAGTTCTTC. Protein product: CSARDDARSSYNEQFF.

This clonotype was seen more than once but under ten times. The chain has TRBV30 and TRBJ2-1; weak D call: TRBD2 (5 bases). Trimming took 5 bases from V and 4 from J, leaving 15 bases between them. The CDR3 loop spans 14 amino acids. Germline V gene data show CDR1 as GTSNPN and CDR2 as SVGIG (reference sequence). CDR3 in DNA: TGTGCCTGGGAGACTACCGTACTATACAATGAGCAGTTCTTC. Its protein product is CAWETTVLYNEQFF.